This T cell receptor beta chain was documented in a study of CD4 and CD8 cells across lung adenocarcinoma regions. TCRdb processed the PCR reads anew with MiXCR; each CDR3 protein has one entry. The sample has about 4,400 distinct CDR3 sequences, 52% seen once. Judged by abundance, this clonotype is medium-sized. This CDR3 contains 15 residues. The V end lost 7 bases, the J end lost 5 bases, and 18 bases lay between the germline ends. Samples came from patients with localized non-small cell lung adenocarcinoma. The source is a female donor with lung adenocarcinoma. The CD4 and CD8 labels of this study may be unreliable. The J gene is TRBJ2-1, the V gene TRBV12-3 or TRBV12-4, with D tentatively TRBD1 or TRBD2 (6 bases each). The specimen was CD4+ T cells from the center of a lung tumor. The CDR3 DNA reads TGTGCCAGCACCCCGGGGGTAGGGGGTCACAATGAGCAGTTCTTC. Translated, it gives CASTPGVGGHNEQFF.